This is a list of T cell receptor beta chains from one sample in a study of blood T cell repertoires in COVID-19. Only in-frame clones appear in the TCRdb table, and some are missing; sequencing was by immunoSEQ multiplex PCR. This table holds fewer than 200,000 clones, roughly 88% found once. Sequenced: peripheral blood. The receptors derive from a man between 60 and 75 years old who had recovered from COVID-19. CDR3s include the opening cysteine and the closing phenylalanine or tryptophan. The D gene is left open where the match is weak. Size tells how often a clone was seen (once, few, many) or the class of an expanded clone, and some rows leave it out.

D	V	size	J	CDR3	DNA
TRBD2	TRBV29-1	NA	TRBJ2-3	CSVEGILAGDTDTQYF	TGCAGCGTTGAAGGGATACTAGCGGGGGATACAGATACGCAGTATTTT
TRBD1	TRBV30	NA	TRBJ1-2	CAWRRGGTGSPAF	TGTGCCTGGAGGCGAGGGGGGACAGGCTCCCCGGCCTTC
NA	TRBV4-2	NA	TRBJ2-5	CASSQGTRKETQYF	TGTGCCAGCAGCCAAGGGACACGCAAGGAGACCCAGTACTTC
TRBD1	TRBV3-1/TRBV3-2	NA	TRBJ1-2	CASSQVQGGYGYTF	TGTGCCAGCAGCCAGGTTCAGGGGGGCTATGGCTACACCTTC
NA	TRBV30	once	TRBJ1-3	CAWNTGYSGNTIYF	TGTGCCTGGAACACAGGGTACTCTGGAAACACCATATATTTT
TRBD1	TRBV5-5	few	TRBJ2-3	CASRPTGGQGRGTQYF	TGTGCCAGCAGGCCCACGGGGGGACAGGGTAGGGGTACGCAGTATTTT
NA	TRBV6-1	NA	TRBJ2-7	CASSLSRDLYEQYF	TGTGCCAGCAGCCTATCCAGGGATCTCTACGAGCAGTACTTC
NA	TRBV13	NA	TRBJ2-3	CASSLGRDTQYF	TGTGCCAGCAGCTTAGGTCGAGATACGCAGTATTTT
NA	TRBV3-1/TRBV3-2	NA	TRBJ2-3	CASSQDPSTDTQYF	TGTGCCAGCAGCCAAGACCCTAGCACAGATACGCAGTATTTT
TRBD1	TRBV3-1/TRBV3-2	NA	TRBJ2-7	CASSRTGSYEQYF	TGTGCCAGCAGCCGGACAGGGTCCTACGAGCAGTACTTC
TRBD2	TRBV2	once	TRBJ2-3	CASKSPTSGGIDTQYF	TGTGCCAGCAAGTCCCCAACTAGCGGGGGGATAGATACGCAGTATTTT
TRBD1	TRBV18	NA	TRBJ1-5	CASSPGQAIPNQPQHF	TGTGCCAGCTCACCAGGACAGGCAATACCCAATCAGCCCCAGCATTTT
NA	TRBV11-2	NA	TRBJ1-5	CASSLQGDGNQPQHF	TGTGCCAGCAGCCTACAGGGTGACGGCAATCAGCCCCAGCATTTT
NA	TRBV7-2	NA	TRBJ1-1	CASSRGGPNTEAFF	TGTGCCAGCAGCCGGGGGGGCCCTAACACTGAAGCTTTCTTT
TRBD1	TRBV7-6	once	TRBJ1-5	CASSLDTGAGQPQHF	TGTGCCAGCAGCTTAGACACAGGGGCAGGTCAGCCCCAGCATTTT
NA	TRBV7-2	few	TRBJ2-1	CASSHRPSDYNEQFF	TGTGCCAGCAGCCACCGTCCTAGCGATTACAATGAGCAGTTCTTC
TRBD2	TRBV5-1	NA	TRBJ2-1	CASSLVPGGDNEQFF	TGCGCCAGCAGCTTAGTTCCCGGGGGGGACAATGAGCAGTTCTTC
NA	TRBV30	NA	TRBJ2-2	CASAGPGGELFF	TGTGCCTCGGCGGGGCCGGGCGGGGAGCTGTTTTTT
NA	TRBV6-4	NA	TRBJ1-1	CASSDSTLVYRQSNTEAFF	TGTGCCAGCAGTGACTCGACGTTGGTCTATCGACAGTCTAACACTGAAGCTTTCTTT
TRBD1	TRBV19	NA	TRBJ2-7	CASSPGQGTYEQYF	TGTGCCAGTAGTCCCGGACAGGGAACCTACGAGCAGTACTTC
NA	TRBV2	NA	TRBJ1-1	CASNRRTNFEAFF	TGTGCCAGCAACCGCAGGACTAACTTTGAAGCTTTCTTT
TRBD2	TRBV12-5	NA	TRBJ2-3	CASGLGTSGGTDTQYF	TGTGCTAGTGGTTTGGGGACTAGCGGGGGCACAGATACGCAGTATTTT
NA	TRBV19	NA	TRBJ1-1	CASSTTGKGSEAFF	TGTGCCAGTAGTACAACAGGGAAGGGCTCTGAAGCTTTCTTT
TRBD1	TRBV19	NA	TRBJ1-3	CASSPGQSSGNTIYF	TGTGCCAGTAGTCCGGGACAGAGCTCTGGAAACACCATATATTTT
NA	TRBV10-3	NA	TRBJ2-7	CAISESTRGAYEQYF	TGTGCCATCAGTGAGTCGACCAGGGGCGCCTACGAGCAGTACTTC
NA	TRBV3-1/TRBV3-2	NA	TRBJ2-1	CASSPRRGGDNEQFF	TGTGCCAGCAGCCCCCGGCGGGGCGGGGACAATGAGCAGTTCTTC
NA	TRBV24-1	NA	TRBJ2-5	CATSDLRFRDCETQYF	TGTGCCACCAGTGATTTACGGTTCCGGGACTGCGAGACCCAGTACTTC
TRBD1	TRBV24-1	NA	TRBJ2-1	CATSPLTGGSSYNEQFF	TGTGCCACTTCCCCCCTGACAGGGGGGAGCTCCTACAATGAGCAGTTCTTC
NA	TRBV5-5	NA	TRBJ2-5	CASSSGGEETQYF	TGTGCCAGCAGCTCCGGCGGGGAAGAGACCCAGTACTTC
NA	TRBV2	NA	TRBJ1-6	CASSEVANSPLHF	TGTGCCAGCAGTGAAGTCGCGAATTCACCCCTCCACTTT
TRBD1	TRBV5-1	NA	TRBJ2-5	CASSWGTGEEETQYF	TGCGCCAGCAGCTGGGGGACAGGGGAGGAAGAGACCCAGTACTTC